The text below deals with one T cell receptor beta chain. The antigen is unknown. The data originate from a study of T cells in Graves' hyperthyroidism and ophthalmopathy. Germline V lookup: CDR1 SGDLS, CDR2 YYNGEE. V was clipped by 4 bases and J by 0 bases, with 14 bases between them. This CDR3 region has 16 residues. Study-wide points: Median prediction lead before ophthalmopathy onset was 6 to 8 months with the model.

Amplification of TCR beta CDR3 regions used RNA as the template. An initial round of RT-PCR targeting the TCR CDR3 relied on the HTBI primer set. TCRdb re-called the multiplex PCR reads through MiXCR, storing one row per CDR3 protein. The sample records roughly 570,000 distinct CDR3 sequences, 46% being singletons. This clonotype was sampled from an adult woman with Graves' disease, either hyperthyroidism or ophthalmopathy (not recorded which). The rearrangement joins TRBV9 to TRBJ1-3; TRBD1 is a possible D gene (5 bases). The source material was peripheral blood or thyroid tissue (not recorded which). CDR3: CASSKWDGGSGNTIYF. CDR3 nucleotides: TGTGCCAGCAGCAAATGGGACGGTGGCTCTGGAAACACCATATATTTT.